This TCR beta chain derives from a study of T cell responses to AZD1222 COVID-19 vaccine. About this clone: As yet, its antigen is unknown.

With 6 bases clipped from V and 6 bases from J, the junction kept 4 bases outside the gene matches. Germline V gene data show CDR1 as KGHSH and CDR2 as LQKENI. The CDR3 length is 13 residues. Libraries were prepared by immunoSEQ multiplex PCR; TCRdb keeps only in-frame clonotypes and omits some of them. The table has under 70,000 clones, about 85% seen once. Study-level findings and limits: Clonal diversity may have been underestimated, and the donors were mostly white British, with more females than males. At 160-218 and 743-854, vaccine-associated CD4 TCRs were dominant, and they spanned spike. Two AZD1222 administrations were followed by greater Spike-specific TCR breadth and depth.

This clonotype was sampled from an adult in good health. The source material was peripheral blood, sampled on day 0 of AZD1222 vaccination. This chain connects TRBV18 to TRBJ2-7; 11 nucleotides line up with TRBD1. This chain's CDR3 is CASSADRGLEQYF. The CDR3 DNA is TGTGCCAGCTCGGCGGACAGGGGGCTCGAGCAGTACTTC.